These T cell receptor beta chains were read from a single sample in a study of T cell changes during pregnancy in multiple sclerosis. Libraries were prepared by immunoSEQ multiplex PCR; TCRdb keeps only in-frame clonotypes and omits some of them. This sample yields more than 85,000 clones, of which around 93% are seen a single time; about 0.9% belongs to the top ten. The source was peripheral blood, collected before pregnancy. Every receptor here comes from a female donor with multiple sclerosis, enrolled in a pregnancy study. Each CDR3 is given with its conserved first and last residue. A D gene is named only where the DNA matches it firmly. Where a row states a size, it is once, few, many or the class of an expanded clone; other rows omit it.

clone size	V gene	D gene	J gene	CDR3 protein	CDR3 DNA
.	TRBV7-8	.	TRBJ2-7	CASSLATGLIYEQYF	TGTGCCAGCAGCTTAGCGACAGGCTTAATCTACGAGCAGTACTTC
.	TRBV29-1	.	TRBJ2-7	CSVALSYEQYF	TGCAGCGTCGCCCTCTCCTACGAGCAGTACTTC
.	TRBV7-3	.	TRBJ2-3	CASSLVGGGDTQYF	TGTGCCAGCAGCTTAGTGGGGGGAGGAGATACGCAGTATTTT
.	TRBV6-1	.	TRBJ1-1	CASSARGMDTEAFF	TGTGCCAGCAGTGCCAGGGGAATGGACACTGAAGCTTTCTTT
.	TRBV9	TRBD1	TRBJ1-1	CASSPGTGGGTEAFF	TGTGCCAGCAGCCCCGGGACAGGGGGGGGCACTGAAGCTTTCTTT
.	TRBV27	TRBD2	TRBJ2-7	CASSSGTSYSYEQYF	TGTGCCAGCAGTTCCGGGACTAGTTACTCCTACGAGCAGTACTTC
.	TRBV27	.	TRBJ1-1	CASSSLADMNTEAFF	TGTGCCAGCAGCTCCCTGGCAGATATGAACACTGAAGCTTTCTTT
.	TRBV5-4	.	TRBJ2-7	CASSPLTSDEQYF	TGTGCCAGCAGCCCCCTGACTAGTGACGAGCAGTACTTC
.	TRBV5-1	.	TRBJ2-7	CASSPRGDYEQYF	TGCGCCAGCAGCCCCCGGGGAGACTACGAGCAGTACTTC
.	TRBV19	TRBD2	TRBJ2-1	CASSHGGSYNEQFF	TGTGCCAGTAGTCACGGGGGGTCCTACAATGAGCAGTTCTTC
.	TRBV28	TRBD1	TRBJ2-7	CASSSSGTGWEQYF	TGTGCCAGCAGTTCTTCCGGGACAGGGTGGGAGCAGTACTTC
.	TRBV4-2	.	TRBJ1-1	CASSPNEVRVNTEAFF	TGTGCCAGCAGCCCCAACGAGGTCAGGGTGAACACTGAAGCTTTCTTT
once	TRBV9	TRBD1	TRBJ2-7	CASSKQGQGHEQYF	TGTGCCAGCAGCAAACAGGGGCAGGGGCACGAGCAGTACTTC
.	TRBV4-2	.	TRBJ1-2	CASSQGSTRSYGYTF	TGTGCCAGCAGCCAAGGGTCCACAAGAAGCTATGGCTACACCTTC
.	TRBV25-1	.	TRBJ2-3	CASTSTDTQYF	TGTGCCAGCACTAGCACAGATACGCAGTATTTT
.	TRBV12-5	TRBD1	TRBJ2-1	CASGLVLAGGRDEQFF	TGTGCTAGTGGTTTGGTACTGGCAGGGGGCCGGGATGAGCAGTTCTTC
.	TRBV5-1	.	TRBJ2-3	CASSLGTQQGTDTQYF	TGCGCCAGCAGCTTGGGGACACAGCAGGGCACAGATACGCAGTATTTT
once	TRBV5-1	TRBD1	TRBJ2-7	CASSTQGAYEQYF	TGCGCCAGCAGCACACAGGGGGCTTACGAGCAGTACTTC
.	TRBV29-1	TRBD1	TRBJ2-7	CSVETGGGFEQYF	TGCAGCGTTGAAACAGGGGGCGGTTTCGAGCAGTACTTC
.	TRBV2	TRBD1	TRBJ2-3	CASSVNRGLLTDTQYF	TGTGCCAGCAGTGTCAACAGGGGGCTGTTAACAGATACGCAGTATTTT
.	TRBV2	.	TRBJ2-1	CASTSGGRDNEQFF	TGTGCCAGCACTTCAGGGGGGCGCGACAATGAGCAGTTCTTC
.	TRBV7-9	TRBD2	TRBJ2-3	CASIIYSGRGNTDTQYF	TGTGCCAGCATCATATATAGCGGGAGGGGGAACACAGATACGCAGTATTTT
once	TRBV4-3	TRBD2	TRBJ2-1	CASSQDPGGSSYNEQFF	TGCGCCAGCAGCCAAGATCCGGGGGGGAGCTCCTACAATGAGCAGTTCTTC
.	TRBV6-4	.	TRBJ2-1	CASSVFPVYRVDYNEQFF	TGTGCCAGCAGTGTGTTCCCGGTCTACAGGGTCGACTACAATGAGCAGTTCTTC
.	TRBV7-2	TRBD2	TRBJ2-7	CASSRDSGRALNEQYF	TGTGCCAGCAGCCGAGATAGCGGGAGGGCACTGAACGAGCAGTACTTC
.	TRBV30	.	TRBJ1-1	CARGLGDTEAFF	TGTGCCCGAGGACTCGGGGACACTGAAGCTTTCTTT
.	TRBV7-3	TRBD2	TRBJ2-1	CASSLTGTREGYNEQFF	TGTGCCAGCAGCCTAACGGGGACGCGGGAGGGATACAATGAGCAGTTCTTC
.	TRBV5-6	.	TRBJ2-7	CASSLRNRIYEQYF	TGTGCCAGCAGCTTGAGGAACAGGATCTACGAGCAGTACTTC
once	TRBV5-1	TRBD1	TRBJ2-1	CASSARDRVHNEQFF	TGCGCCAGCAGCGCCCGGGACAGGGTCCACAATGAGCAGTTCTTC
.	TRBV30	.	TRBJ2-7	CAWSSGISYEQYF	TGTGCCTGGAGTTCAGGGATCTCCTACGAGCAGTACTTC
.	TRBV11-2	.	TRBJ2-7	CASSLGEHEQYF	TGTGCCAGCAGCTTAGGCGAGCACGAGCAGTACTTC
.	TRBV14	TRBD1	TRBJ2-7	CASSQLGGQEQYF	TGTGCCAGCAGCCAACTAGGGGGCCAAGAGCAGTACTTC
.	TRBV9	TRBD2	TRBJ2-3	CASSVSSGSQIRGDTQYF	TGTGCCAGCAGCGTATCTAGCGGGAGTCAAATTCGAGGAGATACGCAGTATTTT
.	TRBV7-9	TRBD1	TRBJ2-4	CASSPQGSVKNIQYF	TGTGCCAGCAGTCCACAGGGGTCGGTCAAAAACATTCAGTACTTC